What follows describes a single T cell receptor beta chain. The junction had 7 bases not matched to a gene; V was cut back by 4 bases and J by 3 bases. Germline CDR1 and CDR2: MGHRA and YSYEKL. The CDR3 extends over 16 amino acids. The sample comes from a study of blood T cell repertoires in COVID-19. Overall study context: The samples span acute and convalescent COVID-19 from the United States, Italy and Spain.

In the original processing: Scientists estimated how many nucleated cells there were by amplifying reference gene primers. Some clones are missing from TCRdb's copy, which holds only in-frame ones; the method was immunoSEQ multiplex PCR. V and J calls and clone size are copied from that table; D and trimming were computed from the DNA. The sample has under 450,000 clones, approximately 86% seen once. Specimen: peripheral blood. This receptor was taken from a woman in her sixties with COVID-19, enrolled during active disease. The V call is TRBV4-1, the J call TRBJ2-4, with TRBD1 matching 9 bases. In DNA form, the CDR3 reads TGCGCCAGCAGCCGAACAGGGGGCTTCGGCAAAAACATTCAGTACTTC. It codes for CASSRTGGFGKNIQYF.